This T cell receptor (beta chain) came from a study of HIV-infected patients and healthy controls. Trimming took 0 bases from V and 9 from J, leaving 12 bases between them. CDR1 and CDR2 (germline): SGHDN, FVKESK. The CDR3 length is 14 residues. TCRdb independently ran MiXCR on the 5' RACE reads; one entry per CDR3 protein. The sample carries around 67,000 distinct CDR3 sequences, roughly a sixth recorded once. The receptor comes from a human donor in good health. Sequenced sample: CD4+ T cells from blood. This sequence joins TRBV14 and TRBJ2-1; D not certain. CDR3 in DNA: TGTGCCAGCAGCCAAGAAATACCGGGCTCTGAGCAGTTCTTC. Amino acid sequence: CASSQEIPGSEQFF.